Below are 4 T cell receptor beta chains sequenced from a single sample in a study of cytomegalovirus exposure and HLA in healthy donors. The PCR contained 60 Vbeta and 13 Jbeta primers. Some clones are missing from TCRdb's copy, which holds only in-frame ones; the method was immunoSEQ multiplex PCR. Of about 89,000 clones listed, less than 85% are singletons. Material: PBMCs. Receptors originate from a male donor in good health and CMV-seronegative.

This chain uses TRBV27 with TRBJ2-3; D perhaps matches TRBD1 (6 bases). CDR1 is MNHEY and CDR2 is SMNVEV in the germline V gene (reference sequence). Trimming pared 3 bases from V and 3 bases from J, leaving 10 bases between. The CDR3 runs 14 residues. CDR3 nucleotide sequence: TGTGCCAGCAGTTTCTGGACAGAGACAGATACGCAGTATTTT. It specifies CASSFWTETDTQYF.

The chain joins TRBV29-1 to TRBJ2-3; 10 bases align to TRBD2. This CDR3 has 14 residues. The germline V gene encodes CDR1 SQVTM and CDR2 ANQGSEA. With V trimmed by 7 bases and J by 1 base, 5 bases remained unmatched. CDR3 in DNA: TGCAGCGGGTTGGGGACTAGCGGCACAGATACGCAGTATTTT. Encoded protein: CSGLGTSGTDTQYF.

V and J are TRBV5-4 and TRBJ1-5; D is ambiguous. V lost 2 bases, J lost 7 bases, and 7 bases lay in between. The CDR3 contains 12 residues. The germline V gene encodes CDR1 SGHNT and CDR2 YYREEE (reference sequence). CDR3 sequence reads: CASSLNNQPQHF. CDR3 DNA: TGTGCCAGCAGCTTAAACAACCAGCCCCAGCATTTT.

The rearrangement uses TRBV7-6 and TRBJ2-7; D might be TRBD1 (6 bases). Trimming stripped 0 bases from V and 2 bases from J, with 14 bases between. CDR3 length equals 16 residues. Germline V gives CDR1 SGHVS, CDR2 FNYEAQ. The chain's CDR3 is CASSLAARGLTYEQYF. The CDR3 bases are TGTGCCAGCAGCTTAGCCGCCAGGGGTCTAACCTACGAGCAGTACTTC.